This paragraph reports one TCR beta chain. These data originate in a study of CD8+ T cells in alopecia areata. In the study overall: It was oral tofacitinib, at 5 to 10 mg twice daily, that treated patients received.

CDR1 MNHNS and CDR2 SASEGT come from the germline V gene. The length of the CDR3 is 11 residues. V was clipped by 1 base and J by 10 bases, with 2 bases between them. Sampling of alopecia areata patients yielded lesional scalp punch biopsies as well as peripheral blood. Sorting separated CD4+ and CD8+ T cells out of PBMCs. cDNA reverse transcribed from extracted RNA served as the sequencing template. Clones were sequenced by immunoSEQ multiplex PCR, and TCRdb holds only the in-frame ones, with some missing. The sample contains 200,000 to 250,000 clones, around 62% of which appear only once. This TCR was sampled from a human donor with alopecia areata. The rearrangement joins TRBV6-1 to TRBJ1-6; D gene unclear. This sample comprised CD4+ T cells sorted from blood, obtained at week 0. The CDR3 is CASSEVSPLHF. The CDR3, as DNA: TGTGCCAGCAGTGAAGTCTCACCCCTCCACTTT.